The clone carrying this TCR beta chain was seen only a few times. CDR3 length: 16 amino acids. The ends were cut back, 9 bases at V and 1 base at J, with 16 bases in the middle. CDR1 and CDR2 (germline): LNHDA, SQIVND (reference sequence). TCRdb re-called the 5' RACE reads through MiXCR, storing one row per CDR3 protein. The sample shows tens of thousands of distinct CDR3 sequences, approximately 14% of them seen only once. These data are taken from a study of T cells of healthy individuals. The receptor's source is a human donor in good health. The V and J genes are TRBV19 and TRBJ1-6, with D possibly matching TRBD1 (5 bases). In DNA, the CDR3 is TGTGCCAGCGGGACCACACACGAGTCCTATAATTCACCCCTCCACTTT. Protein sequence: CASGTTHESYNSPLHF.